Following are 5 T cell receptor beta chains from one sample sequenced in a study of T-cell memory formation after mild COVID-19. MiXCR, run by TCRdb on the 5' RACE reads, gives a single entry per CDR3 protein. The data contain about 450,000 distinct CDR3 sequences, less than 25% of them singletons. The sample comprised PBMCs or a T cell subset sorted from them (not recorded which). The source is an adult woman who had mild COVID-19 (a few samples of this study predate the infection). Cell type and time point are not known.

V usage is TRBV25-1 and J usage is TRBJ2-3; D unclear. CDR1 is MGHDK and CDR2 is SYGVNS in the germline V gene. The CDR3 is 13 residues long. Trimming removed 3 bases from V and 6 bases from J, with 10 bases in between. CDR3 sequence reads: CASSDVASDTQYF. CDR3 nucleotides: TGTGCCAGCAGTGATGTGGCTTCGGATACGCAGTATTTT.

There are a few counts of this clonotype. V usage is TRBV2 and J usage is TRBJ1-1; D not resolved. Looked up from germline, CDR1 is SNHLY and CDR2 is FYNNEI. Trimming pared 2 bases from V and 7 bases from J, leaving 11 bases between. CDR3 size: 13 residues. In DNA, the CDR3 is TGTGCCAGCAGTGAAAGGAATGGGGTTGAAGCTTTCTTT. Translated, it gives CASSERNGVEAFF.

This clonotype was counted only a few times. V gene TRBV5-1 combines with J gene TRBJ2-3; 12 nucleotides align to TRBD2. The V and J ends lost 1 base and 2 bases, in that order; junction bases with no gene match: 11. Germline CDR1 SGHRS, CDR2 YFSETQ. This CDR3 region has 19 residues. The CDR3: CASSLRLAGGPGVTDTQYF. The CDR3 bases are TGCGCCAGCAGCTTGCGGCTAGCGGGGGGGCCAGGAGTCACAGATACGCAGTATTTT.

The genes are TRBV10-2 and TRBJ2-2; 8 nucleotides agree with TRBD2. Germline CDR1 and CDR2: WSHSY and SAAADI. Trimming at V came to 6 bases and at J to 6 bases, leaving 6 bases not matched to a gene. This CDR3 contains 14 residues. DNA of the CDR3: TGCGCCAGCAGAACTAGCGGCTTTGCCGGGGAGCTGTTTTTT. Translating it yields CASRTSGFAGELFF.

This clonotype turned up a few times. This chain links TRBV6-5 with TRBJ1-1; a weak D match, TRBD1 (6 bases). Trimming shortened V by 4 bases and J by 12 bases, and 18 bases separated the two germline ends. Germline V gene data show CDR1 as MNHEY and CDR2 as SVGAGI. The CDR3 covers 13 residues. CDR3 coding DNA: TGTGCCAGCAGTTGGACAGACCGTTCGGGAACTTTCTTT. This encodes CASSWTDRSGTFF.